This T cell receptor beta chain derives from a study of graft-versus-host responses after intestinal transplantation. Study information: Transplants were multivisceral, liver-intestinal, or isolated intestinal.

Study results and limitations: Detected in recipient marrow were GvH clones, some of which were first observed in ileum or blood.

As to this clone: Its antigen remains unidentified.

Germline V CDR1 and CDR2: SNHLY, FYNNEI. The germline V and J ends were trimmed by 3 bases and 0 bases, with 9 bases remaining between them. The CDR3 has 15 amino acids. Method: immunoSEQ multiplex PCR; TCRdb's copy keeps in-frame clones and lacks some. This table has some 81,000 clones, around nine tenths appearing once. The TCR sequence derives from a human donor who received an intestinal transplant. The rearrangement links TRBV2 to TRBJ2-1; maybe TRBD2 (5 bases). The source material was unstimulated CD4+ T cells sorted from spleen or lymph node cells, sampled before intestinal transplant. The DNA for the CDR3 is TGTGCCAGCAGTGAGAGCGGCCCCTCCTACAATGAGCAGTTCTTC. It codes for CASSESGPSYNEQFF.